Following are 22 T cell receptor beta chains from one sample sequenced in a study of blood T cell repertoires in COVID-19. The protocol was immunoSEQ multiplex PCR, while the TCRdb copy is restricted to in-frame clones and leaves out a portion. The table lists under 55,000 clones, almost 90% of them singletons, with 14% in the top ten. The source material was peripheral blood. Every receptor here comes from a human donor in a cohort sampled during active COVID-19.

The rearrangement uses TRBV29-1 and TRBJ1-1; D is perhaps TRBD1 (6 bases). V was clipped by 4 bases and J by 4 bases, with 16 bases between them. Germline V gives CDR1 SQVTM, CDR2 ANQGSEA. CDR3 size: 14 residues. The DNA for the CDR3 is TGCAGCGTTGGATGGACAGCCAAGAGCACTGAAGCTTTCTTT. This translates into CSVGWTAKSTEAFF.

The CDR3 nucleotides read TGTGCCAGCAGCCCAGGGACAGTGAACACTGAAGCTTTCTTT. Amino acids: CASSPGTVNTEAFF. The V and J genes are TRBV9 and TRBJ1-1; TRBD1 matches at 7 bases. Germline V gene sequence: CDR1 SGDLS, CDR2 YYNGEE. The CDR3 has 14 residues. The junction had 3 bases not matched to a gene; V was cut back by 4 bases and J by 0 bases.

The chain carries TRBV7-9 and TRBJ1-4; a weak D match, TRBD1 (5 bases). Germline lookup yields CDR1 SEHNR and CDR2 FQNEAQ (reference sequence). V dropped 6 bases and J dropped 2 bases, with 16 bases sitting between them. The CDR3 consists of 16 residues. CDR3 protein: CASREGQGGTNEKLFF. CDR3 in DNA: TGTGCCAGCAGGGAAGGCCAGGGAGGGACTAATGAAAAACTGTTTTTT.

This chain joins TRBV2 and TRBJ1-4; D unclear. The CDR3 has 11 amino acids. The V gene lost 4 bases and the J gene lost 8 bases, with 5 bases spanning the gap. The germline V gene has CDR1 SNHLY and CDR2 FYNNEI. The CDR3 is CASSGQEKLFF. The DNA of the CDR3 is TGTGCCAGCAGTGGGCAGGAAAAACTGTTTTTT.

This chain links TRBV19 with TRBJ2-2; D is perhaps TRBD1 (6 bases). Trimming took off 3 bases at V and 5 bases at J, with 13 bases between the two ends. Looked up from germline, CDR1 is LNHDA and CDR2 is SQIVND (reference sequence). The CDR3 spans 15 residues. For the CDR3, the DNA is TGTGCCAGTAGTATTAATGGACAGATAACCGGGGAGCTGTTTTTT. Amino acids: CASSINGQITGELFF. Together with reference TRBV19 and TRBJ2-2, the CDR3 gives the full variable domain: DGGITQSPKYLFRKEGQNVTLSCEQNLNHDAMYWYRQDPGQGLRLIYYSQIVNDFQKGDIAEGYSVSREKKESFPLTVTSAQKNPTAFYLCASSINGQITGELFFGEGSRLTVL.

This clone appeared a single time. The rearrangement uses TRBV10-2 and TRBJ2-7, with 12 bases aligning to TRBD1. CDR1 is WSHSY, CDR2 SAAADI, per germline. V lost 1 base and J lost 4; bases outside the gene matches: 5. This CDR3 is 16 amino acids long. CDR3 amino acids: CASSEWMGQGAYEQYF. In DNA, the CDR3 is TGCGCCAGCAGTGAGTGGATGGGACAGGGGGCGTACGAGCAGTACTTC.

V usage is TRBV2 and J usage is TRBJ2-1, with D possibly being TRBD1 (6 bases). In germline, CDR1 is SNHLY, CDR2 FYNNEI. This CDR3 is built from 15 residues. Trimming cost V 6 bases and J 9 bases, with 21 bases left between them. CDR3: CASRAGTYGPFEQFF. The DNA of the CDR3 is TGTGCCAGCAGAGCCGGGACATACGGACCATTTGAGCAGTTCTTC.

This CDR3 reads CASSINAGSEKLFF. In DNA, the CDR3 is TGTGCCAGTAGTATAAATGCGGGGAGTGAAAAACTGTTTTTT. The chain combines TRBV19 with TRBJ1-4; unclear D gene. CDR3 length: 14 residues. The germline V gene encodes CDR1 LNHDA and CDR2 SQIVND (reference sequence). V shed 2 bases and J shed 7 bases, with 11 bases lying between them.

The table lists this clone with a few counts. The rearrangement links TRBV6-5 to TRBJ2-1; D is unclear. V lost 2 bases and J 7 bases, leaving 9 bases between the germline ends. The CDR3 is 13 residues long. The germline V gene has CDR1 MNHEY and CDR2 SVGAGI. Written as DNA, the CDR3 is TGTGCCAGCAGTTACGTGGCTGGTAATGAGCAGTTCTTC. Protein sequence: CASSYVAGNEQFF.

The chain recombines TRBV5-1 with TRBJ1-3; no reliable D call. Trimming shortened V by 7 bases and J by 2 bases, and 10 bases separated the two germline ends. This CDR3 is 13 amino acids long. Germline V gene sequence: CDR1 SGHRS, CDR2 YFSETQ. This CDR3 is CASSERAGNTIYF. The CDR3 DNA reads TGCGCCAGCTCCGAACGGGCTGGAAACACCATATATTTT.

This clone was observed a few times. The J gene is TRBJ2-7, the V gene TRBV4-2; TRBD2 matches at 8 bases. The CDR3 runs 16 residues. Trimming took 0 bases from V and 7 from J; bases not matched to a gene: 11. From germline, CDR1 is LGHNA and CDR2 YNFKEQ. The DNA for the CDR3 is TGTGCCAGCAGCCAAGAAGGGGACGGGGGGGCCGAGGAGCAGTACTTC. It codes for CASSQEGDGGAEEQYF.

The gene calls are TRBV4-3 and TRBJ1-2, with 8 bases that match TRBD1. This CDR3 spans 15 amino acids. Germline V gives CDR1 LGHNA, CDR2 YSLEER. With 2 bases clipped from V and 2 bases from J, the junction kept 4 bases outside the gene matches. CDR3 nucleotide sequence: TGCGCCAGCAGCCAAAACAGGGGGTCAAACTATGGCTACACCTTC. This gives the protein CASSQNRGSNYGYTF.

This CDR3 reads CASRPSGQTNSPLHF. CDR3 in DNA: TGTGCCAGCAGGCCGAGCGGACAGACTAATTCACCCCTCCACTTT. The J gene is TRBJ1-6, the V gene TRBV7-9; TRBD1 is a possible D gene (6 bases). Germline CDR1 and CDR2: SEHNR and FQNEAQ (reference sequence). V was cut by 6 bases and J by 6 bases, with 15 bases left in between. The CDR3 contains 15 residues.

The CDR3 DNA reads TGTGCCAGTAGACCGTCCCGGGACTCTGGGGAGCAGTTCTTC. It encodes CASRPSRDSGEQFF. This sequence joins TRBV19 and TRBJ2-1, with TRBD2 as a possible D gene (6 bases). CDR3 length: 14 amino acids. Germline V gene data show CDR1 as LNHDA and CDR2 as SQIVND (reference sequence). V lost 6 bases and J 10 bases, leaving 19 bases between the germline ends.

This chain joins TRBV27 and TRBJ2-5, with 8 bases identical to TRBD1. Losses at the gene ends were 2 bases for V and 5 bases for J; bases not matched to a gene: 10. CDR1 and CDR2 (germline): MNHEY, SMNVEV (reference sequence). This CDR3 is built from 16 residues. The chain's CDR3 is CASSLMTGALRETQYF. CDR3 nucleotide sequence: TGTGCCAGCAGTTTAATGACAGGGGCTCTGAGGGAGACCCAGTACTTC.

The chain combines TRBV7-9 with TRBJ1-5; 9 bases map to TRBD1. Trimming cost V 7 bases and J 0 bases; bases outside gene matches: 1. This CDR3 spans 14 amino acids. CDR1 and CDR2 from the germline V gene are SEHNR and FQNEAQ (reference sequence). In DNA form, the CDR3 reads TGTGCCAGCAAGGGACAGGGTAGCAATCAGCCCCAGCATTTT. Its translation: CASKGQGSNQPQHF.

This chain connects TRBV3-1 (or the pseudogene TRBV3-2) to TRBJ2-1; tentatively, D is TRBD1 (6 bases). Germline V gives CDR1 LGHDT, CDR2 YNNKEL (reference sequence). V shed 4 bases and J shed 7 bases, with 17 bases lying between them. This CDR3 region has 15 residues. The DNA for the CDR3 is TGTGCCAGCAGCCCACGGGACAACGTGAGGAATGAGCAGTTCTTC. Translating gives CASSPRDNVRNEQFF.

The chain links TRBV4-1 to TRBJ1-2, with 11 positions matching TRBD1. The CDR3 is 16 residues long. V was pared by 1 base and J by 4 bases, with 5 bases of the junction left unmatched. Germline CDR1 and CDR2: MGHRA and YSYEKL. This chain's CDR3 is CASSQGRDRGIYGYTF. CDR3 nucleotides: TGCGCCAGCAGCCAAGGCAGGGACAGGGGGATCTATGGCTACACCTTC.

This clone is a singleton in its sample. The chain couples TRBV27 to TRBJ1-4; D unresolved. The length of the CDR3 is 14 residues. Germline CDR1 is MNHEY and CDR2 is SMNVEV (reference sequence). Trimming left V 7 bases short and J 8 bases short, with 17 bases between. The DNA for the CDR3 is TGTGCCAGCACCGCAGTCGGGGAGGGAGAAAAACTGTTTTTT. Encoded protein: CASTAVGEGEKLFF. Looking up the rest from reference TRBV27 and TRBJ1-4 gives the full variable domain: EAQVTQNPRYLITVTGKKLTVTCSQNMNHEYMSWYRQDPGLGLRQIYYSMNVEVTDKGDVPEGYKVSRKEKRNFPLILESPSPNQTSLYFCASTAVGEGEKLFFGSGTQLSVL.

The chain combines TRBV15 with TRBJ1-1; 8 nucleotides agree with TRBD1. There are 13 residues in the CDR3. Germline assignment: CDR1 LNHNV and CDR2 YYDKDF (reference sequence). Trimming cost V 1 base and J 11 bases; bases outside gene matches: 6. This chain's CDR3 is CATSRARDRMAFF. The CDR3 DNA follows: TGTGCCACCAGCAGAGCGCGGGACAGGATGGCTTTCTTT.

The chain employs TRBV6-5 and TRBJ2-5; TRBD1 aligns across 7 bases. V trimming: 3 bases; J trimming: 2 bases; junction bases outside the gene matches: 6. Germline CDR1 reads MNHEY; CDR2 reads SVGAGI. The CDR3 extends over 15 amino acids. This CDR3 is CASSYKTGDQETQYF. The CDR3, as DNA: TGTGCCAGCAGTTATAAAACAGGGGATCAAGAGACCCAGTACTTC.

This clone appeared a few times. V gene TRBV10-1 combines with J gene TRBJ2-3; 9 bases map to TRBD2. J lost 4 bases, V lost 3 bases, and 5 bases had no gene match. The CDR3 covers 15 residues. Germline V gene data show CDR1 as WNHNN and CDR2 as SYGVQD (reference sequence). CDR3 amino acids: CASSDRAGGPDTQYF. The CDR3 DNA follows: TGCGCCAGCAGTGATAGAGCGGGGGGTCCAGATACGCAGTATTTT.